This T cell receptor beta chain was observed in a study of blood T cell repertoires in COVID-19. Turning to the study itself: T cells, B-cell-depleted T cells, or PBMCs provided the cDNA or gDNA that served as material.

Study processing details: Counts of nucleated cells, estimated from reference gene primer amplification, were obtained. The table came from immunoSEQ multiplex PCR; TCRdb's copy has only in-frame clones and leaves some out. V and J calls plus clone size are reproduced from that table; the DNA served to infer D and trimming. This table holds 65,000 to 95,000 clones, roughly 90% found once. CDR1 is SGHAT, CDR2 FQNNGV, per germline. Between the trimmed V and J ends, which lost 4 bases and 4 bases, there was a span of 10 bases. CDR3 length equals 13 residues. The rearrangement joins TRBV11-2 to TRBJ1-2; D is ambiguous. The sample was peripheral blood. This clonotype was obtained from a middle-aged man with active COVID-19. Here the CDR3 DNA reads TGTGCCAGCAGCTCCTCCGGGGTCTATGGCTACACCTTC. This codes for CASSSSGVYGYTF.